This T cell receptor beta chain was observed in a study of low-dose radiotherapy and immunotherapy resistance in tumors. Whole-study context: Every 2 weeks, cohort 1 got 0.5 Gy, reaching 6.5 Gy to the planning target volume. Per fraction, Cohort 2 was given 1 Gy every two weeks, accumulating a total of 13 Gy over 26 weeks.

The CDR3 is made up of 13 amino acids. Germline values: CDR1 SGHDT, CDR2 YYEEEE. Trimming took 4 bases from V and 6 from J, leaving 11 bases between them. First-strand cDNA relied on TRAV- and TRBV-specific primers spanning alpha and beta chains. TCRs were put through roughly 20 PCR cycles of amplification with Phusion. A constant-region primer and the V-primer adapter served as the primer pair. In vitro transcription served to amplify the isolated mRNA. MiXCR, run by TCRdb on the reads, gives a single entry per CDR3 protein. The table records tens of thousands of distinct CDR3 sequences, less than 30% of them present only once. Indicated time point: after trial treatment. Treatment in this sample: LDRT plus nivolumab, ipilimumab, low-dose cyclophosphamide and aspirin (RACIN trial). Every donor's regimen consisted of nivolumab, ipilimumab, aspirin, low-dose cyclophosphamide and low-dose radiotherapy.

The sequence came from a male donor with prostate cancer. Sequencing was performed on PBMCs, taken after low-dose radiotherapy plus immunotherapy. V usage is TRBV5-6 and J usage is TRBJ1-3; D remains unclear. The CDR3 coding sequence is TGTGCCAGCAGCACGACACCAGAAAACACCATATATTTT. This codes for CASSTTPENTIYF.